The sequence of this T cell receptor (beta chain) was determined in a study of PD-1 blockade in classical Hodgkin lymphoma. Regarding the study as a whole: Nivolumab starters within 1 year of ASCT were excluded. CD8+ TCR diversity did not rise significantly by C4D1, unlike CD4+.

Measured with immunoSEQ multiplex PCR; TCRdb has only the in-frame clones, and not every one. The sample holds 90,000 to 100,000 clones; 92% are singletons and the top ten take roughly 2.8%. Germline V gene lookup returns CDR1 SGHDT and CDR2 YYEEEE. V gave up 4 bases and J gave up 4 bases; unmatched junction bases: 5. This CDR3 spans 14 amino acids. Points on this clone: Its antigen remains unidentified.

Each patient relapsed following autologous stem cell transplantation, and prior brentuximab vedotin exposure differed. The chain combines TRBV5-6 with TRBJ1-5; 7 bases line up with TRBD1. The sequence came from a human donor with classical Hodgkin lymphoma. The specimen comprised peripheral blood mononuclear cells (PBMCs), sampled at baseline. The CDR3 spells CASSLRDSNQPQHF. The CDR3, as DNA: TGTGCCAGCAGCCTTCGGGACAGTAATCAGCCCCAGCATTTT.